This T cell receptor beta chain was identified in a study of blood T cell repertoires in COVID-19. Study context: The United States, Italy and Spain were the sources of the acute and convalescent COVID-19 samples.

Study processing details: The authors estimated nucleated cell counts from reference gene primer amplification. Data came from immunoSEQ multiplex PCR; TCRdb stores just in-frame clones and leaves some out. D and trimming were read from the DNA, whereas the V and J calls and clone size are those reported in that table. The sample holds 220,000 or so clones, around 83% seen once. The CDR3 length is 14 residues. Germline-derived CDR1 and CDR2 are LGHNT and FRNRAP. The V segment lost 1 base and the J segment 4 bases; nucleotides outside the gene matches: 4. The study drew participants aged about 18 to 89 years from roughly 25 US areas. Donors were grouped by their self-reported clinical history. This clone was observed a handful of times.

This TCR was sampled from a woman in her thirties or forties with acute COVID-19. This chain links TRBV12-5 with TRBJ2-7; 7 bases align to TRBD2. The sequenced material came from PBMCs or T cells enriched from blood (not recorded which). As DNA, the CDR3 is TGTGCTAGTGGTTTGGCTATCGGGGGGTACGAGCAGTACTTC. Protein: CASGLAIGGYEQYF.